This T cell receptor (beta chain) was documented in a study of beta chain features in type 1 diabetes. This clone was detected a few times. What it binds is not known. It was via CD45RO/CCR7/CD25/CD127/CD95/CD27 that CD4+ naive, central memory, regulatory and stem cell-like memory cells were sorted. Study findings and constraints: Moderately but significantly shorter TCRB CDR3s were found in Type 1 diabetes patients in all four CD4+ subsets. In the patient group, naive, central memory and Treg TCRB repertoires seemed more alike than in the healthy donor group.

Expressed TCRB transcripts got sequenced, as all isolated RNA was reverse transcribed. The average output of naive, central memory and regulatory T cell samples was about 3.57 million reads. Assay: immunoSEQ multiplex PCR; the TCRdb copy retains only in-frame clones and omits some. The profile shows roughly 340,000 clones, around an eighth of them singletons. Germline values: CDR1 LGHNA, CDR2 YSLEER. The CDR3 totals 13 residues. V lost 0 bases and J lost 8, with 9 bases in between. The sequence was collected from a young woman with type 1 diabetes. The J gene is TRBJ2-3, the V gene TRBV4-3; D ambiguous. Input material: naive CD4+ T cells from blood. CDR3 region: CASSQDPRGTQYF. CDR3 nucleotide sequence: TGCGCCAGCAGCCAAGATCCCCGAGGTACGCAGTATTTT.